Here is one TCR beta chain with its context. Its antigen specificity is not known. Base qualities are not recorded, but no much larger clone differs from it by a single base. The library relied on the immunoSEQ multiplex PCR assay. TCRdb limited this immuneACCESS table to in-frame rearrangements with V and J called. A share of clones is missing; checked studies link under half to unresolved V genes, and the rest is unexplained. In this sample the table shows about 58,000 clones, roughly 89% of which occur a single time. The leading ten clones occupy about 3.9% of the sample. The CDR3 runs 15 residues from the cysteine to the phenylalanine. Here the CDR3 DNA is all that survives: 45 bases in frame from base 1. V drops 1 base and J drops 9 bases, leaving 16 bases in between. Looking up the germline V gene yields CDR1 SGHVS and CDR2 FNYEAQ. The data were taken from a study of technical replicates of blood from a handful of donors (dated by TCRdb to 2017 to 2019).

The sequence links TRBV7-6 to TRBJ2-1, and possibly TRBD2, on 6 matching bases. This TCR was recovered from a human donor in good health. Some clones in this sample may be carry-over from other donors' samples. The sample taken for sequencing was PBMCs. The CDR3 here reads CASSLDGGRNSEQFF. The DNA reads as follows: TGTGCCAGCAGCTTAGATGGAGGGCGGAATTCTGAGCAGTTCTTC. Supplemented by the reference TRBV7-6 and TRBJ2-1 proteins around the CDR3, the complete variable domain is GAGVSQSPRYKVTKRGQDVALRCDPISGHVSLYWYRQALGQGPEFLTYFNYEAQQDKSGLPNDRFSAERPEGSISTLTIQRTEQRDSAMYRCASSLDGGRNSEQFFGPGTRLTVL.